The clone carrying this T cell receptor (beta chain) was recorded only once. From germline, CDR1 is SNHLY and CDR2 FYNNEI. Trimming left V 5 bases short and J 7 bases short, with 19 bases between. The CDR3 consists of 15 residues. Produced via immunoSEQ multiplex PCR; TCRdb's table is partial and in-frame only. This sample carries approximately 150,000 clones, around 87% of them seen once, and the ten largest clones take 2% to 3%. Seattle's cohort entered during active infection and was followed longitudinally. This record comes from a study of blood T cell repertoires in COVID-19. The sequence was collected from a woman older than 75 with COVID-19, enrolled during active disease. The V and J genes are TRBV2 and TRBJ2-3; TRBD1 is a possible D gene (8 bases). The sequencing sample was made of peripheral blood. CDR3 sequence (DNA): TGTGCCAGCAGTTCCACAGGGGGGGTGGTCCATACGCAGTATTTT. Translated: CASSSTGGVVHTQYF.